This is a list of T cell receptor beta chains from one sample in a study of sequential checkpoint blockade in melanoma. Clones were read by immunoSEQ multiplex PCR, and TCRdb kept only the in-frame ones, dropping some. The sample contains fewer than 45,000 clones, more than 80% of which appear only once. The specimen was CD8+ T cells sorted from blood (inferred from file names), collected from a patient given nivolumab and ipilimumab in sequence. These receptors were obtained from a human donor with melanoma. The CDR3 runs from the conserved cysteine through the conserved F or W. The D gene is left open where the match is weak. Rows may omit the clone size; those that give it use once, few, many or a size class.

clone size: few
J gene: TRBJ1-5
V gene: TRBV19
D gene: .
CDR3 DNA: TGTGCCAGTACCTGGCGCAGGGCAAATCAGCCCCAGCATTTT
CDR3 protein: CASTWRRANQPQHF

clone size: .
J gene: TRBJ2-7
V gene: TRBV27
D gene: TRBD1
CDR3 DNA: TGTGCCAGCAGTCACGGGACAGCTTACGAGCAGTACTTC
CDR3 protein: CASSHGTAYEQYF

clone size: few
J gene: TRBJ2-1
V gene: TRBV6-1
D gene: TRBD2
CDR3 DNA: TGTGCCAGCAGCCTAGCGGGAGGGCGGTACAATGAGCAGTTCTTC
CDR3 protein: CASSLAGGRYNEQFF

clone size: .
J gene: TRBJ2-1
V gene: TRBV18
D gene: TRBD1
CDR3 DNA: TGTGCCAGCTCGCCCTTCGGGACAGGGATTGCCTACAATGAGCAGTTCTTC
CDR3 protein: CASSPFGTGIAYNEQFF

clone size: .
J gene: TRBJ2-1
V gene: TRBV4-2
D gene: .
CDR3 DNA: TGTGCCAGCAGCCCGAGCGGAGGTTACAATGAGCAGTTCTTC
CDR3 protein: CASSPSGGYNEQFF

clone size: .
J gene: TRBJ2-3
V gene: TRBV4-1
D gene: TRBD1
CDR3 DNA: TGCGCCAGCAATGGGGACAGAGGGTTTACAGATACGCAGTATTTT
CDR3 protein: CASNGDRGFTDTQYF

clone size: .
J gene: TRBJ2-7
V gene: TRBV5-4
D gene: TRBD1
CDR3 DNA: TGTGCCAGCATCGGGACAGGGGCTAACGAGCAGTACTTC
CDR3 protein: CASIGTGANEQYF

clone size: once
J gene: TRBJ1-4
V gene: TRBV25-1
D gene: .
CDR3 DNA: TGTGCCAGCAGTGAGCCAGGGATGGGTGAAAAACTGTTTTTT
CDR3 protein: CASSEPGMGEKLFF

clone size: .
J gene: TRBJ1-4
V gene: TRBV5-1
D gene: .
CDR3 DNA: TGCGCCAGCAGCTTGTCGGGGGGTAGAAGGGAAAAACTGTTTTTT
CDR3 protein: CASSLSGGRREKLFF

clone size: .
J gene: TRBJ2-2
V gene: TRBV30
D gene: TRBD2
CDR3 DNA: TGTGCCTGGAATCCGGGACTAATGATCGGGGAGCTGTTTTTT
CDR3 protein: CAWNPGLMIGELFF

clone size: .
J gene: TRBJ1-4
V gene: TRBV5-1
D gene: TRBD1
CDR3 DNA: TGCGCCAGCAGCTTGACCGGGACAGGGATAGAAAAACTGTTTTTT
CDR3 protein: CASSLTGTGIEKLFF

clone size: .
J gene: TRBJ2-7
V gene: TRBV28
D gene: TRBD2
CDR3 DNA: TGTGCCAGCAGTTTTCCTCTAGCGGGAGGGACATCCATATACGAGCAGTACTTC
CDR3 protein: CASSFPLAGGTSIYEQYF

clone size: .
J gene: TRBJ1-1
V gene: TRBV4-1
D gene: .
CDR3 DNA: TGCGCCAGCAGCCAAGAGTCGGGGATGAACACTGAAGCTTTCTTT
CDR3 protein: CASSQESGMNTEAFF

clone size: few
J gene: TRBJ2-1
V gene: TRBV7-9
D gene: TRBD2
CDR3 DNA: TGTGCCAGCAGCTTAGGCGGGAGGTCAAACAATGAGCAGTTCTTC
CDR3 protein: CASSLGGRSNNEQFF

clone size: .
J gene: TRBJ2-5
V gene: TRBV29-1
D gene: TRBD2
CDR3 DNA: TGCAGCGCAAAACACCGGACTAGCGTGGGGATTCAAGAGACCCAGTACTTC
CDR3 protein: CSAKHRTSVGIQETQYF

clone size: .
J gene: TRBJ2-2
V gene: TRBV7-7
D gene: .
CDR3 DNA: TGTGCTAGCAGCTTAGTAGACAGGAACACCGGGGAGCTGTTTTTT
CDR3 protein: CASSLVDRNTGELFF

clone size: .
J gene: TRBJ2-1
V gene: TRBV15
D gene: TRBD2
CDR3 DNA: TGTGCCACCTGGGACGGGACTAGCGCATACAATGAGCAGTTCTTC
CDR3 protein: CATWDGTSAYNEQFF

clone size: .
J gene: TRBJ2-7
V gene: TRBV27
D gene: TRBD1
CDR3 DNA: TGTGCCAGCAGAGACCTCGGACAGGGGAACGAGCAGTACTTC
CDR3 protein: CASRDLGQGNEQYF

clone size: once
J gene: TRBJ1-3
V gene: TRBV5-4
D gene: .
CDR3 DNA: TGTGCCAGCAGCTTGGGGCCGGAGCAGAGAAACACCATATATTTT
CDR3 protein: CASSLGPEQRNTIYF

clone size: .
J gene: TRBJ2-7
V gene: TRBV29-1
D gene: TRBD1
CDR3 DNA: TGCAGCGTTGAAGGACAGGGGCGCTACGAGCAGTACTTC
CDR3 protein: CSVEGQGRYEQYF

clone size: .
J gene: TRBJ2-5
V gene: TRBV5-1
D gene: .
CDR3 DNA: TGCGCCAGCAGCTTGGGGGCGTTCCAAGAGACCCAGTACTTC
CDR3 protein: CASSLGAFQETQYF

clone size: .
J gene: TRBJ2-2
V gene: TRBV7-9
D gene: TRBD1
CDR3 DNA: TGTGCCAGCAGCCCCCCGGACAGGGCGAACACCGGGGAGCTGTTTTTT
CDR3 protein: CASSPPDRANTGELFF

clone size: .
J gene: TRBJ1-3
V gene: TRBV9
D gene: .
CDR3 DNA: TGTGCCAGCAGCGCAGGGGAATCTGGAAACACCATATATTTT
CDR3 protein: CASSAGESGNTIYF

clone size: .
J gene: TRBJ2-3
V gene: TRBV28
D gene: TRBD2
CDR3 DNA: TGTGCCAGCAGTCCCGGGACTATTAGCACAGATACGCAGTATTTT
CDR3 protein: CASSPGTISTDTQYF

clone size: .
J gene: TRBJ2-4
V gene: TRBV27
D gene: .
CDR3 DNA: TGTGCCAGCAGTTTAATCCACGAGAGCGCCAAAAACATTCAGTACTTC
CDR3 protein: CASSLIHESAKNIQYF

clone size: .
J gene: TRBJ2-1
V gene: TRBV11-2
D gene: .
CDR3 DNA: TGTGCCAGCAGCTTAGATATTAGGCGGTTGGATGAGCAGTTCTTC
CDR3 protein: CASSLDIRRLDEQFF

clone size: once
J gene: TRBJ2-1
V gene: TRBV9
D gene: .
CDR3 DNA: TGTGCCAGCAGCGCGAGTAGGAGCTCCTACAATGAGCAGTTCTTC
CDR3 protein: CASSASRSSYNEQFF

clone size: .
J gene: TRBJ1-2
V gene: TRBV6-5
D gene: .
CDR3 DNA: TGTGCCAGCAGTTACACTGAGGACAGTATTTATGGCTACACCTTC
CDR3 protein: CASSYTEDSIYGYTF

clone size: few
J gene: TRBJ1-6
V gene: TRBV29-1
D gene: .
CDR3 DNA: TGCAGCGCCCCGGGGATGGAGGATTCACCCCTCCACTTT
CDR3 protein: CSAPGMEDSPLHF

clone size: .
J gene: TRBJ1-1
V gene: TRBV29-1
D gene: .
CDR3 DNA: TGCAGCGTTGAAGCCTCAGGGGCTTTCTTT
CDR3 protein: CSVEASGAFF

clone size: .
J gene: TRBJ1-1
V gene: TRBV19
D gene: .
CDR3 DNA: TGTGCCAGCAGGACGGGGGGGAACACTGAAGCTTTCTTT
CDR3 protein: CASRTGGNTEAFF

clone size: .
J gene: TRBJ1-1
V gene: TRBV5-6
D gene: .
CDR3 DNA: TGTGCCAGCAGCTGGACTTTGAACACTGAAGCTTTCTTT
CDR3 protein: CASSWTLNTEAFF

clone size: .
J gene: TRBJ2-7
V gene: TRBV10-3
D gene: TRBD1
CDR3 DNA: TGTGCCATCAGTGAGCCCCGGGACAGGGTCTCCTACGAGCAGTACTTC
CDR3 protein: CAISEPRDRVSYEQYF

clone size: .
J gene: TRBJ2-7
V gene: TRBV5-6
D gene: TRBD1
CDR3 DNA: TGTGCCAGCAGCTTGGGGGGACAGGGTTATCCCTACGAGCAGTACTTC
CDR3 protein: CASSLGGQGYPYEQYF

clone size: .
J gene: TRBJ2-7
V gene: TRBV30
D gene: .
CDR3 DNA: TGTGCCTGGAGTGTCCAGGGGAATCGCGAGCAGTACTTC
CDR3 protein: CAWSVQGNREQYF